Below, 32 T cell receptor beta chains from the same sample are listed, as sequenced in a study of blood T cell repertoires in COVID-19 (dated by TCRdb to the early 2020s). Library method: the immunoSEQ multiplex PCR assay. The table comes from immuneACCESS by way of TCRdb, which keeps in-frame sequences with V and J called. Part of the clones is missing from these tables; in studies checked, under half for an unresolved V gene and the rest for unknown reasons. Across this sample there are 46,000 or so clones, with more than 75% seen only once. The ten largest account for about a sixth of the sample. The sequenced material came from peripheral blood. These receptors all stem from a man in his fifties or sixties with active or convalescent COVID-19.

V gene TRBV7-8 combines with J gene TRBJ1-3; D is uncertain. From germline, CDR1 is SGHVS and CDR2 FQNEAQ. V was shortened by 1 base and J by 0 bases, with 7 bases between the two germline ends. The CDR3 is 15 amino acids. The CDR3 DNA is TGTGCCAGCAGCTTAGACTGGGCCTCTGGAAACACCATATATTTT. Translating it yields CASSLDWASGNTIYF.

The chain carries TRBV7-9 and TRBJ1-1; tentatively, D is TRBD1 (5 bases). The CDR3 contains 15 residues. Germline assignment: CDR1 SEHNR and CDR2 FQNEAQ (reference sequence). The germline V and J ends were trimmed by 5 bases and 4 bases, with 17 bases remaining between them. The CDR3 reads CASSLTGGRGTEAFF. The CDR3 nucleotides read TGTGCCAGCAGCCTCACGGGGGGGAGAGGCACTGAAGCTTTCTTT.

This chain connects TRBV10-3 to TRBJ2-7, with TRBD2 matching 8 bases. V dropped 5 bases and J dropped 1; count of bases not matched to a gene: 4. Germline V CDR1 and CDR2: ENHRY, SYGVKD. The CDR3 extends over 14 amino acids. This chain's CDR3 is CAISTGRASYEQYF. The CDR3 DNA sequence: TGTGCCATCAGTACCGGGAGGGCTTCCTACGAGCAGTACTTC.

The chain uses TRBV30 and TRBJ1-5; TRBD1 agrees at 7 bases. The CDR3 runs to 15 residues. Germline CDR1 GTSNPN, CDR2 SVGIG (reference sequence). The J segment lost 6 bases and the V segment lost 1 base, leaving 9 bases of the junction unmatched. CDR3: CAWSGVGQGGQPQHF. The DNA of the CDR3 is TGTGCCTGGAGTGGAGTAGGGCAGGGGGGTCAGCCCCAGCATTTT.

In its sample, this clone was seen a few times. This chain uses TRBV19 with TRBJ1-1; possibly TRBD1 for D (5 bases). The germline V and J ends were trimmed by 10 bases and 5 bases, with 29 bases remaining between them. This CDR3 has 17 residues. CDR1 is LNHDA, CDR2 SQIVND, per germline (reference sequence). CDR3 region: CATSRLFRGSGSTEAFF. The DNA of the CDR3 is TGTGCCACCAGTAGACTTTTCCGGGGGAGTGGTAGTACTGAAGCTTTCTTT.

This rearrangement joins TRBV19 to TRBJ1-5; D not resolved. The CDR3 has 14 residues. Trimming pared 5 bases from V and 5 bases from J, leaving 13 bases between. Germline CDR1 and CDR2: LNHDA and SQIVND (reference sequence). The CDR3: CASSPLGGDQPQHF. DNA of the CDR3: TGTGCCAGTAGTCCCCTGGGAGGAGATCAGCCCCAGCATTTT.

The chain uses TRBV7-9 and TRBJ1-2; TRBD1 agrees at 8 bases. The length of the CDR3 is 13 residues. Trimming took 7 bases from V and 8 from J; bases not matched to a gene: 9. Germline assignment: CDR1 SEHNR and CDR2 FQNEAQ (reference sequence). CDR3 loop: CASNQDRAPGYTF. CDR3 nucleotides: TGTGCCAGCAACCAGGACAGGGCCCCCGGCTACACCTTC.

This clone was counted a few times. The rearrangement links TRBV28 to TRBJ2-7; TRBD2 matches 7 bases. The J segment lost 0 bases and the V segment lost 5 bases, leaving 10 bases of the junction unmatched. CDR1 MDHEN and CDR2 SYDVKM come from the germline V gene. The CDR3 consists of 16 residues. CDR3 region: CASSKDREAFSYEQYF. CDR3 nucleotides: TGTGCCAGCAGTAAGGACCGGGAGGCCTTCTCCTACGAGCAGTACTTC. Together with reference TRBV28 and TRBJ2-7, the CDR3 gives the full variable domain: DVKVTQSSRYLVKRTGEKVFLECVQDMDHENMFWYRQDPGLGLRLIYFSYDVKMKEKGDIPEGYSVSREKKERFSLILESASTNQTSMYLCASSKDREAFSYEQYFGPGTRLTVT.

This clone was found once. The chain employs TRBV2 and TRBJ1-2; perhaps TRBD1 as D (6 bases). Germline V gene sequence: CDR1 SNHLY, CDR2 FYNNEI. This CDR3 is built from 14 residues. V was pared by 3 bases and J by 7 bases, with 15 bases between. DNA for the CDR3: TGTGCCAGCAGTGATGATGGGGGCTGGGGTGGCTACACCTTC. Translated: CASSDDGGWGGYTF. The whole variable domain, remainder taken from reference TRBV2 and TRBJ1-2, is EPEVTQTPSHQVTQMGQEVILRCVPISNHLYFYWYRQILGQKVEFLVSFYNNEISEKSEIFDDQFSVERPDGSNFTLKIRSTKLEDSAMYFCASSDDGGWGGYTFGSGTRLTVV.

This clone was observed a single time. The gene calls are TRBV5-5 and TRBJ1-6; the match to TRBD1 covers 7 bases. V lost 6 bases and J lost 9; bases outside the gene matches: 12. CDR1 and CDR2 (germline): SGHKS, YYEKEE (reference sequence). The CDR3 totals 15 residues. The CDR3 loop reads CASTTSTGSVSPLHF. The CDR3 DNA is TGTGCCAGCACCACCTCGACAGGGTCCGTTTCACCCCTCCACTTT.

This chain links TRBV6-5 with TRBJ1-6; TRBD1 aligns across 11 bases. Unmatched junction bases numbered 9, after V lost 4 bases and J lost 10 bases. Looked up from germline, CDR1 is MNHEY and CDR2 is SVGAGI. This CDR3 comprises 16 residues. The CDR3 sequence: CASSSQWTGGKSPLHF. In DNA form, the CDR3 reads TGTGCCAGCAGTTCGCAGTGGACAGGGGGCAAGTCACCCCTCCACTTT.

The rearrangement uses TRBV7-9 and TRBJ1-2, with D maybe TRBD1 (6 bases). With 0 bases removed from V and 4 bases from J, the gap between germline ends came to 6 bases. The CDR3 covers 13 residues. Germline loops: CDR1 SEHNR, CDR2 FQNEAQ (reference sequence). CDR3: CASSLAQGYGYTF. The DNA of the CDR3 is TGTGCCAGCAGCTTAGCACAGGGCTATGGCTACACCTTC.

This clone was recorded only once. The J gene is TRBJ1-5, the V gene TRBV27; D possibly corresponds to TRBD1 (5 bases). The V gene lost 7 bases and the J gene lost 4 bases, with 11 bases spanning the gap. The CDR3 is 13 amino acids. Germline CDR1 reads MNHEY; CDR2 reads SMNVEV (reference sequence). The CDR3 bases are TGTGCCAGCATCTTCTCAGGGAATCAGCCCCAGCATTTT. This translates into CASIFSGNQPQHF.

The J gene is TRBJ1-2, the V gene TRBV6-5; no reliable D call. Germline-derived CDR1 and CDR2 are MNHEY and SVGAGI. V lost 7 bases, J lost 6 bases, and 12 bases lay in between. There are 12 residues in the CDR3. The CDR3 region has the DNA TGTGCCAGCAACATGCCATCGCATGGCTACACCTTC. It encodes CASNMPSHGYTF.

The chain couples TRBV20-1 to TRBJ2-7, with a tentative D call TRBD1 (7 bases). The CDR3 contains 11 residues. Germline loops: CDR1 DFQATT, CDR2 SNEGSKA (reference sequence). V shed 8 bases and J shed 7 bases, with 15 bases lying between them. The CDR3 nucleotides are TGCAGTCCCGGACAGGCGGGGGAGCAGTACTTC. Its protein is CSPGQAGEQYF.

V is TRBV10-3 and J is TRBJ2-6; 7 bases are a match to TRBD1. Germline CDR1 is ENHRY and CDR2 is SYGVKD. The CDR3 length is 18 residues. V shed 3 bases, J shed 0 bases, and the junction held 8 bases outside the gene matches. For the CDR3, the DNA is TGTGCCATCAGTGACCTTTCGGGACAGCTCTCTGGGGCCAACGTCCTGACTTTC. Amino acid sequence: CAISDLSGQLSGANVLTF.

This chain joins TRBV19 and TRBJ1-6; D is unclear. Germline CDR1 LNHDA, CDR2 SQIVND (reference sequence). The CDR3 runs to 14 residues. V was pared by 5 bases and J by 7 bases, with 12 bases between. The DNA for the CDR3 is TGTGCCAGTAGTCCAGGCCGGCAAAATTCACCCCTCCACTTT. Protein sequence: CASSPGRQNSPLHF.

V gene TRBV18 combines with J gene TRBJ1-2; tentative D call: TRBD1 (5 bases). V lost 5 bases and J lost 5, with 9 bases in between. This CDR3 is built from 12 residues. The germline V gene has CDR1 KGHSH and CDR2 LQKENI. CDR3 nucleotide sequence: TGTGCCAGCTCAGGGCAGGGATATGGCTACACCTTC. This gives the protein CASSGQGYGYTF.

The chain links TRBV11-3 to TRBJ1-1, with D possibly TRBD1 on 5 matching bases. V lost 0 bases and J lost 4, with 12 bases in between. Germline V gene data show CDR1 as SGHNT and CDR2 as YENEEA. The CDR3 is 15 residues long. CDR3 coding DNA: TGTGCCAGCAGCTTAGAGCAGGGTGTGGTCACTGAAGCTTTCTTT. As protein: CASSLEQGVVTEAFF.

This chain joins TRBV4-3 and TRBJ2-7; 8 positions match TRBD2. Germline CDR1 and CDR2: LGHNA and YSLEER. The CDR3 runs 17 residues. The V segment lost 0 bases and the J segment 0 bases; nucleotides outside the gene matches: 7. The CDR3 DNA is TGCGCCAGCAGCCAAGATGTCAGCGGGGGAGACTCCTACGAGCAGTACTTC. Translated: CASSQDVSGGDSYEQYF.

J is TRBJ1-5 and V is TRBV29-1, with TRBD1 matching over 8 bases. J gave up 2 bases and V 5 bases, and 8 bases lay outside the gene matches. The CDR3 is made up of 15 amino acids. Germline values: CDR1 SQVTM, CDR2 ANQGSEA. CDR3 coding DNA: TGCAGCGTTTCCCAGGGGGCGGACGGCAATCAGCCCCAGCATTTT. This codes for CSVSQGADGNQPQHF.

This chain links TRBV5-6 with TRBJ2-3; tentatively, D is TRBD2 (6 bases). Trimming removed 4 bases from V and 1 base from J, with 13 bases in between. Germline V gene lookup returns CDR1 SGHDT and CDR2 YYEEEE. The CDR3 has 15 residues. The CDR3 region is CASSRRAGGTDTQYF. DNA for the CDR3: TGTGCCAGCAGCCGGAGGGCTGGCGGCACAGATACGCAGTATTTT.

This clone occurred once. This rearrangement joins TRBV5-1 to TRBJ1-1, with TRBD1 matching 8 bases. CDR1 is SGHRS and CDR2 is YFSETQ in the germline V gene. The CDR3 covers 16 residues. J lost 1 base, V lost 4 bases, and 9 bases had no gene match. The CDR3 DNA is TGCGCCAGCAGCACGGGCGCAGGGGGCTGGAACACTGAAGCTTTCTTT. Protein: CASSTGAGGWNTEAFF.

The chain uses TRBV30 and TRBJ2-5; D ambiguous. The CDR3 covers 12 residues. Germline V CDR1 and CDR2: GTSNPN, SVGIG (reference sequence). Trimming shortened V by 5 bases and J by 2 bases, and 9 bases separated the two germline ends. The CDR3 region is CAWGAVQETQYF. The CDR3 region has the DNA TGTGCCTGGGGCGCGGTTCAAGAGACCCAGTACTTC.

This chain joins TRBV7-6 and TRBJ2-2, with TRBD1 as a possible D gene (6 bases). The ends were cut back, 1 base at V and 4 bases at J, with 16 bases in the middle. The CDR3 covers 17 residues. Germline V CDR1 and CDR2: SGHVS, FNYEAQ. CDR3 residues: CASSLDLDQGTTGELFF. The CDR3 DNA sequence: TGTGCCAGCAGCTTAGATTTAGACCAGGGGACCACCGGGGAGCTGTTTTTT.

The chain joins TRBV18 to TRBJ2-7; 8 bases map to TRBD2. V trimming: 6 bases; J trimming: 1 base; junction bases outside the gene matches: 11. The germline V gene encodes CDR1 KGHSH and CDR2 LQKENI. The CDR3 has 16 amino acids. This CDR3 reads CASSPRGGARSYEQYF. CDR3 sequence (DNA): TGTGCCAGCTCGCCCCGGGGGGGGGCGAGGTCCTACGAGCAGTACTTC.

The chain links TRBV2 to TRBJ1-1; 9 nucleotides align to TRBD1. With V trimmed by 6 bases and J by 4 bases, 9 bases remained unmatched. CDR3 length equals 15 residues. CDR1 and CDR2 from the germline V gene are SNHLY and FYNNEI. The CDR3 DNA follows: TGTGCCAGCAGGTCACAGGGGGCTGGGGGCACTGAAGCTTTCTTT. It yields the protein CASRSQGAGGTEAFF.

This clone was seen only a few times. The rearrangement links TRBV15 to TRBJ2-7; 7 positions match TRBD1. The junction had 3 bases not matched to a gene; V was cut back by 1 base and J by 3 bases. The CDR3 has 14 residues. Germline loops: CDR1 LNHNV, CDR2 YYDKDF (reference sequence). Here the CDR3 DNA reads TGTGCCACCAGCAGAGGGGCAGGGGGCTACGAGCAGTACTTC. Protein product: CATSRGAGGYEQYF. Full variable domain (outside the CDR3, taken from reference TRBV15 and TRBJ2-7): DAMVIQNPRYQVTQFGKPVTLSCSQTLNHNVMYWYQQKSSQAPKLLFHYYDKDFNNEADTPDNFQSRRPNTSFCFLDIRSPGLGDTAMYLCATSRGAGGYEQYFGPGTRLTVT.

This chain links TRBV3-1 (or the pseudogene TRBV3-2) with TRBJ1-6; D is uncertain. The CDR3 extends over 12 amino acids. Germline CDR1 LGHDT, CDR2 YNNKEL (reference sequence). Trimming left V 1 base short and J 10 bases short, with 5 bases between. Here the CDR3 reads CASSQASSPLHF. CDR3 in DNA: TGTGCCAGCAGCCAAGCTTCGTCACCCCTCCACTTT.

The CDR3 reads CASSLSLSENYGYTF. As DNA, the CDR3 is TGCGCCAGCAGCTTGAGTTTGTCGGAGAACTATGGCTACACCTTC. The rearrangement joins TRBV5-1 to TRBJ1-2; D unresolved. Trimming removed 1 base at V and 2 bases at J, with 12 bases between. This CDR3 comprises 15 residues. CDR1 and CDR2 from the germline V gene are SGHRS and YFSETQ.

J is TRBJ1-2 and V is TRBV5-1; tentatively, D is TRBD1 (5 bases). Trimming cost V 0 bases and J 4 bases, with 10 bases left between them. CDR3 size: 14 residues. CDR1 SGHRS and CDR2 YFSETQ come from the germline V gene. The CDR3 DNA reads TGCGCCAGCAGCTTGGATCAGGGTGCCTATGGCTACACCTTC. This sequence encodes CASSLDQGAYGYTF.

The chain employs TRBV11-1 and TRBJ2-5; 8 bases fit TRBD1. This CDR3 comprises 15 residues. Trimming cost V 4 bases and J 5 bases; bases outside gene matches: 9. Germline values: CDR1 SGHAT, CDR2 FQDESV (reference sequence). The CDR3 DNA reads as TGTGCCAGCAGCTCAGGGCCCAGGGGGCAGGAGACCCAGTACTTC. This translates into CASSSGPRGQETQYF.